Below, one T cell receptor (beta chain) is given with its context. The target of this receptor is not known. No quality values exist for individual bases; no much larger clone is one base distant. Multiplexed two-step PCR with Vbeta-specific forward primers and Jbeta-specific reverse primers was used to amplify TCRbeta CDR3 regions. The TCRbeta libraries were sequenced on an Illumina instrument via the immunoSEQ service. The authors' analysis ran thus. IMGT annotation was used to assign V, D and J genes, and synthetic CDR3 analogues were used to correct the counts for multiplex PCR bias. Repertoire clonality was computed in the immunoSEQ Analyzer as one minus normalized Shannon entropy. Clonal expansion was defined using Fisher's exact test with Benjamini-Hochberg false discovery rate control and a two-tailed threshold of P<0.01. This is the immuneACCESS table as TCRdb keeps it, with only in-frame sequences that have V and J called. A part of the clones is gone; compared with another copy, unresolved V genes explain less than half, and the rest is unexplained. From that table come the V and J calls and clone size; the DNA was used to work out D and trimming. The sample yields some 11,000 clones; about four fifths were counted once. The ten most abundant clones make up around 0.99% of the sample.

Including the terminal cysteine and phenylalanine, the CDR3 comprises 15 residues. Only the CDR3 DNA is retained, 45 bases long and in frame from the first base. V is cut back by 0 bases and J by 5 bases, with 3 bases in the junction unmatched. Sequences LNHNV (CDR1) and YYDKDF (CDR2) are obtained from the germline V gene (reference sequence). Sorted T cell subsets were CFSE-labeled and co-cultured for under 6 days with allogeneic regulatory or mature dendritic cells at a 1:10 DC:T ratio. FACS was used to sort naive T cells as CD45RA+ cells and memory T cells as CD45RO+ CD4+ or CD8+ cells. A couple of healthy control subjects provided the T cells used for TCR sequencing. The Qiagen DNeasy Blood & Tissue Kit was used to extract genomic DNA. The data belong to a study of regulatory dendritic cells for organ transplantation (TCRdb year 2017). Concerning the study at large: To make regulatory dendritic cells, monocytes were cultured with vitamin D3 on days 0 and 4, plus IL-10 on day 4. Sorted naive and memory CD4+ and CD8+ T cells had their TCRbeta repertoires sequenced both before and after allostimulation with either regulatory or mature dendritic cells. On day 6, LPS was added to the DC cultures so that the response of the DCs to a potent maturation-inducing agent could be evaluated.

Overall study outcomes, separate from this receptor: Repertoires were highly diverse in naive CD4+ and CD8+ T cells, less diverse in memory cells, and most oligoclonal in memory CD8+ cells. Of the resting subsets, the one holding the most alloreactive TCR clonotypes was memory CD8+ T cells. Only a couple of subjects were sequenced, and the authors noted considerable between-individual heterogeneity in the alloreactive memory CD8+ T cell pool. Allostimulation expanded memory CD8+ clones in both subjects, but regulatory dendritic cells appeared to induce more limited expansion than mature dendritic cells.

The clonotype was recovered from a human donor in good health. The sample taken for sequencing was naive CD8+ T cells from blood cultured with regulatory dendritic cells. The sample's cell subset or site, from its label and the paper: CD45RA+ naive T cells. The V and J segments used are TRBV15 and TRBJ2-5, with 10 bases in between that match TRBD2. Here is the DNA: TGTGCCACCAGCAGAGATGGTAGCGGGGGGGAGACCCAGTACTTC. It translates to CATSRDGSGGETQYF. Reference TRBV15 and TRBJ2-5 genes cover what lies past the CDR3, so the full variable domain is DAMVIQNPRYQVTQFGKPVTLSCSQTLNHNVMYWYQQKSSQAPKLLFHYYDKDFNNEADTPDNFQSRRPNTSFCFLDIRSPGLGDTAMYLCATSRDGSGGETQYFGPGTRLLVL.